In its sample, the clone carrying this TCR beta chain was seen a few times. What it recognizes is unknown. This sample stems from a study of T-cell reconstitution after alpha-beta-depleted transplantation in children. The CDR3 has 14 amino acids. V lost 4 bases and J lost 5, with 15 bases in between. The germline V gene encodes CDR1 SGHRS and CDR2 YFSETQ. Unique molecular identifiers were built into the TCRbeta library. TCRdb used MiXCR to reprocess the PCR reads, holding one entry per CDR3 protein. The table lists 500,000 to 750,000 distinct CDR3 sequences, around 13% of them singletons. General study findings and limits: Several hundred graft clones that had expanded were reportedly the source of alpha-beta T cells about two months after transplant. The origin of high day-60 TCRbeta diversity in some patients lay in surviving recipient T cells and thymic progenitors. T-cell counts and diversity at one year post-transplant came mainly from newly produced T cells.

The chain uses TRBV5-1 and TRBJ1-1, with a possible D match to TRBD1 (6 bases). The material was PBMCs, mostly from graft donor cells, obtained 360 days after TCRalphabeta/CD19-depleted stem cell transplant. The clonotype comes from a male patient younger than 18 who had a stem cell transplant for acute myeloid leukemia, so the T cells may come from the graft donor. CDR3 sequence: CASSPGTSWTEAFF. The CDR3 region has the DNA TGCGCCAGCAGCCCGGGGACATCGTGGACTGAAGCTTTCTTT.